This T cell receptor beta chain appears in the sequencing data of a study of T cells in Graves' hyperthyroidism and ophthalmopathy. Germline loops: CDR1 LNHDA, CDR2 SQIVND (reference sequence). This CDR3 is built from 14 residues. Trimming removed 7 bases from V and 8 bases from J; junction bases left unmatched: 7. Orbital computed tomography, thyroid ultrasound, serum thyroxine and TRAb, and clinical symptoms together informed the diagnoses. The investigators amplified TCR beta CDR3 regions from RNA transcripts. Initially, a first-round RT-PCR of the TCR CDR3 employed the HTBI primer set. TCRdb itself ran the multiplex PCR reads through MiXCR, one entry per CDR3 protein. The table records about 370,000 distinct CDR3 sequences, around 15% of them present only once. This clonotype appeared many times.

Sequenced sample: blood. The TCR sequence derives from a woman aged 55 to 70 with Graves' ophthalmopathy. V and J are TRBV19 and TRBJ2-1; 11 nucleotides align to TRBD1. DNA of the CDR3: TGTGCCAGTACGTCGGACAGGGGGCGCGATGAGCAGTTCTTC. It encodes CASTSDRGRDEQFF.